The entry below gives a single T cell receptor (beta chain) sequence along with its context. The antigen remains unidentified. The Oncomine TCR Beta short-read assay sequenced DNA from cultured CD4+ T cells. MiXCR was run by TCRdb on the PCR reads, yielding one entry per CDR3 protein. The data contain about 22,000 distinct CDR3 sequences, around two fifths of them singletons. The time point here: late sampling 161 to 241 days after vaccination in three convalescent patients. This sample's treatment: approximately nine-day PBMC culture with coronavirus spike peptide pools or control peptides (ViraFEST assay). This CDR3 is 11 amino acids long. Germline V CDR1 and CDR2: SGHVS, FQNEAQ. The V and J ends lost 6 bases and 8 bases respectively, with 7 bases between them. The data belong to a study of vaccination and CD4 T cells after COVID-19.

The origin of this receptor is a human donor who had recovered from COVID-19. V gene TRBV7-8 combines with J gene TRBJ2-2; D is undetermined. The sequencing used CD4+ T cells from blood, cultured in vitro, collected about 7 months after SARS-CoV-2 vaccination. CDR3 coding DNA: TGTGCCAGCAGAACGGCAGGGGAGCTGTTTTTT. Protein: CASRTAGELFF.